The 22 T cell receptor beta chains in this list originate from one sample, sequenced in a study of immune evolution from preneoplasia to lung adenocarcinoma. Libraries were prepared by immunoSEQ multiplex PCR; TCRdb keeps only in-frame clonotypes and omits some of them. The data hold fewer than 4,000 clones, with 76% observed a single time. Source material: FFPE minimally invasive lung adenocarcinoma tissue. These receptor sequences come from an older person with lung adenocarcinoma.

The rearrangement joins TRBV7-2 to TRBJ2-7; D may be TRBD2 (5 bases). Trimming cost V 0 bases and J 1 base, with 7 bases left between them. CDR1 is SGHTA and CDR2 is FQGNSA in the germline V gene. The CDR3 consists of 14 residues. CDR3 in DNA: TGTGCCAGCAGCTTAGCCGAGGGTTCCTACGAGCAGTACTTC. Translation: CASSLAEGSYEQYF.

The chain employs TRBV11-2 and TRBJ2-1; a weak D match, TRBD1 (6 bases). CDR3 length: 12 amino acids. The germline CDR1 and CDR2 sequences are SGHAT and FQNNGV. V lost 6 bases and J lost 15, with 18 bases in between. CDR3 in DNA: TGTGCCAGCAGTCCCCAGGGGCGAGGCCTGTTCTTC. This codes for CASSPQGRGLFF.

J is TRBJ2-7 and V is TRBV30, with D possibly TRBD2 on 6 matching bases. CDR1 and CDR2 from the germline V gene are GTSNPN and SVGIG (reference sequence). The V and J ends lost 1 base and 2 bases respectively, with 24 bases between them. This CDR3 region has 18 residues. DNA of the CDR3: TGTGCCTGGAGTGGTTGGGGTGAGAGCGGGCGCCTCCCCTACGAGCAGTACTTC. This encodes CAWSGWGESGRLPYEQYF.

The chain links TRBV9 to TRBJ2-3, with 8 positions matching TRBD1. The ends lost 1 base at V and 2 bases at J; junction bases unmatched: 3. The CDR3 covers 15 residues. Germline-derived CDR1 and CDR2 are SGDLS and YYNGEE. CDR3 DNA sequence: TGTGCCAGCAGCGTACCTCAGGGGGCCACAGATACGCAGTATTTT. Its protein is CASSVPQGATDTQYF.

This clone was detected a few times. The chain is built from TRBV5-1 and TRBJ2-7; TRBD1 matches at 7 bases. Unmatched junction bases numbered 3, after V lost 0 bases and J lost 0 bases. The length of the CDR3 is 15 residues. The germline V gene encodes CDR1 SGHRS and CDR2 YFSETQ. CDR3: CASSLGGGGSYEQYF. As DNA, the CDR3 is TGCGCCAGCAGCTTGGGAGGGGGCGGCTCCTACGAGCAGTACTTC.

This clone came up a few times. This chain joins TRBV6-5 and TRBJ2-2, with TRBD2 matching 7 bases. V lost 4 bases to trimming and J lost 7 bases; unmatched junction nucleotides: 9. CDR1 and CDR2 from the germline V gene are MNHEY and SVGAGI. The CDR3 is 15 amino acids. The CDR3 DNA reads TGTGCCAGCAGTTCCGAGCGGAGCGGGAACGGGGAGCTGTTTTTT. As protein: CASSSERSGNGELFF.

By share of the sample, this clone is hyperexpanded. CDR3 sequence reads: CASSLTGAATYEQYF. In DNA form, the CDR3 reads TGCGCCAGCAGCTTGACAGGGGCCGCTACCTACGAGCAGTACTTC. The rearrangement links TRBV5-1 to TRBJ2-7, with TRBD1 matching 7 bases. The CDR3 runs to 15 residues. After removal of 1 base from V and 2 bases from J, the junction contained 6 bases not matched to a gene. CDR1 is SGHRS, CDR2 YFSETQ, per germline.

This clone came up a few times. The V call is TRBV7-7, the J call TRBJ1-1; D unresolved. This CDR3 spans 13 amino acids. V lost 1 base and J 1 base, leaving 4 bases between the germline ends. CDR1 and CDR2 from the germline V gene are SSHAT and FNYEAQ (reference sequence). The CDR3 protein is CASSLDRNTEAFF. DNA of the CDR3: TGTGCCAGCAGCTTAGACAGGAACACTGAAGCTTTCTTT.

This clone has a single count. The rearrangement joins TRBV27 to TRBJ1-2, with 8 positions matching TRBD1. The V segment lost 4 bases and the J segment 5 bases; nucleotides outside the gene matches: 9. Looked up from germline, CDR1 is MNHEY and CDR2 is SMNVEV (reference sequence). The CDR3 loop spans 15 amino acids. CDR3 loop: CASSSTRQGNYGYTF. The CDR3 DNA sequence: TGTGCCAGCAGTTCTACACGACAGGGGAATTATGGCTACACCTTC.

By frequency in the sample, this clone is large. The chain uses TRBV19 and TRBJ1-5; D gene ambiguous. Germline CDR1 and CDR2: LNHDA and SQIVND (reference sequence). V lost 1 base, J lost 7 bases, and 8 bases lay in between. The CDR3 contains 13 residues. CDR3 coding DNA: TGTGCCAGTAGTATAGGGGTGGAGCAGCCCCAGCATTTT. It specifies CASSIGVEQPQHF.

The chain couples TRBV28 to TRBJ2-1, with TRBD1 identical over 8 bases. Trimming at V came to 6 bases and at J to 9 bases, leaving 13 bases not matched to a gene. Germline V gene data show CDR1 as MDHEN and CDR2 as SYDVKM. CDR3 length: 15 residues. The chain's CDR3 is CASSPQGVGLREQFF. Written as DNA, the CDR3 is TGTGCCAGCAGCCCACAGGGGGTAGGTCTACGTGAGCAGTTCTTC.

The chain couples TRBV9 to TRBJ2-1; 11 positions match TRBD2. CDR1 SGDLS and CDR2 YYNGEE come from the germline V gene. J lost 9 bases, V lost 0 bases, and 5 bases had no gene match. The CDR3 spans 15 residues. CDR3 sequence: CASSVAGTSGGEQFF. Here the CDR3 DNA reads TGTGCCAGCAGCGTAGCCGGGACTAGCGGCGGTGAGCAGTTCTTC.

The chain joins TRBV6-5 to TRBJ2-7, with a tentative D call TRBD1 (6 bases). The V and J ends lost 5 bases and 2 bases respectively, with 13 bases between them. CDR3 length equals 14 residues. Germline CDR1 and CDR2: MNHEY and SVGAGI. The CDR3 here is CASSRTASTYEQYF. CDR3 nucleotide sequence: TGTGCCAGCAGTAGGACAGCCTCGACCTACGAGCAGTACTTC.

The CDR3 loop reads CSVGVVAGSSGYEQYF. The CDR3 coding sequence is TGCAGCGTGGGAGTCGTAGCGGGATCTAGTGGTTACGAGCAGTACTTC. This rearrangement joins TRBV29-1 to TRBJ2-7, with 8 positions matching TRBD2. Germline assignment: CDR1 SQVTM and CDR2 ANQGSEA. This CDR3 spans 16 amino acids. The J segment lost 4 bases and the V segment lost 6 bases, leaving 17 bases of the junction unmatched.

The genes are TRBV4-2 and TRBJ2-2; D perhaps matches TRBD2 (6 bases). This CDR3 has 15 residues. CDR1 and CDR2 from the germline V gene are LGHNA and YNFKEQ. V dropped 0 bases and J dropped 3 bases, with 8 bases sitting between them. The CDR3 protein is CASSQEGLYTGELFF. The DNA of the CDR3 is TGTGCCAGCAGCCAAGAGGGACTTTACACCGGGGAGCTGTTTTTT.

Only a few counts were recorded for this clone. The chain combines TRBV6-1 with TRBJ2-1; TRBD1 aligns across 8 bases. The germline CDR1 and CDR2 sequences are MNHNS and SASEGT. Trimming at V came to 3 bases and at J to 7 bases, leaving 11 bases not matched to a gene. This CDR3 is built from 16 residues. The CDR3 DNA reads TGTGCCAGCAGTGACCCCGACAGGGGTCTGTGGAATGAGCAGTTCTTC. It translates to CASSDPDRGLWNEQFF.

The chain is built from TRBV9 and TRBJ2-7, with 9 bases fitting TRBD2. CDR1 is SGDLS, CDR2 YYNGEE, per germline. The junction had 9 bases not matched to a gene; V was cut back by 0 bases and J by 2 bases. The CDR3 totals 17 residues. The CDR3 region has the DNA TGTGCCAGCAGCGTAGGTTTGCGGGGGGGGGCCCCCTACGAGCAGTACTTC. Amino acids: CASSVGLRGGAPYEQYF.

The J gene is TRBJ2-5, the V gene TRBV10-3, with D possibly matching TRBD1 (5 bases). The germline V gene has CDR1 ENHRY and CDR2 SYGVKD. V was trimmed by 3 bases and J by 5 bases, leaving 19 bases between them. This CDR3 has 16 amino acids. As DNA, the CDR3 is TGTGCCATCAGTGAAGAGACCCCACAGGCGAGGGAGACCCAGTACTTC. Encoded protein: CAISEETPQARETQYF.

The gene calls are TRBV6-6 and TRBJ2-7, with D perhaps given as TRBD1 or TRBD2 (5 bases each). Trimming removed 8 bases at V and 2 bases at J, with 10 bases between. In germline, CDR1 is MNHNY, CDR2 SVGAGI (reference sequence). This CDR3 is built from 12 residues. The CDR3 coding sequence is TGTGCCAGCGGGACGGTAACCTACGAGCAGTACTTC. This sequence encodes CASGTVTYEQYF.

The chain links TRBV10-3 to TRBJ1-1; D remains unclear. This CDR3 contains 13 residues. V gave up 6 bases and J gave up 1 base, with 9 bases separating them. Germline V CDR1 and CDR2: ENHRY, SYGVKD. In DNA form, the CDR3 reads TGTGCCATCAGATACGGGCCGAACACTGAAGCTTTCTTT. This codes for CAIRYGPNTEAFF.

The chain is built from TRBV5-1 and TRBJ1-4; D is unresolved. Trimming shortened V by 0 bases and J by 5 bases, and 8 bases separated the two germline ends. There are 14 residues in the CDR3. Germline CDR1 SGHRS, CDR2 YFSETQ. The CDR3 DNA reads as TGCGCCAGCAGCTTGGAACGGATAAATGAAAAACTGTTTTTT. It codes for CASSLERINEKLFF.

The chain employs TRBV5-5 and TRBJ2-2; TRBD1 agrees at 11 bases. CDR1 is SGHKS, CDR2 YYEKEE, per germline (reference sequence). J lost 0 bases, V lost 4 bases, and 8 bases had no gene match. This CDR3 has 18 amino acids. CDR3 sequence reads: CASSGTGGRSANTGELFF. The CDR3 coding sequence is TGTGCCAGCAGCGGGACAGGGGGGAGATCCGCGAACACCGGGGAGCTGTTTTTT.